This T cell receptor beta chain was sequenced during a study of blood T cells in healthy people across ages. About the study: About one barcoded beta molecule was captured per two T cells (by template switching). Study-wide points: Diversity estimates drawn from one million T cells were deemed underestimates. Comparison with aged donors showed that long-lived donors had more naive CD4+ cells and higher diversity.

This CDR3 spans 10 amino acids. Looked up from germline, CDR1 is MNHNY and CDR2 is SVGAGI (reference sequence). V gave up 7 bases and J gave up 4 bases, with 4 bases separating them. The use of a sample-barcoded 5' primer and a J-beta primer mix characterized a second PCR of about 7 to 12 cycles. TCRdb ran MiXCR on the 5' RACE reads and lists one entry per CDR3 protein. Of under 2 million distinct CDR3 sequences listed, 34% are singletons. This clonotype was observed a handful of times. The antigen remains unidentified. The TCR originated in a woman aged 25 to 39 in good health. Sequences were obtained from blood. The rearrangement joins TRBV6-6 to TRBJ1-1; D remains unclear. This CDR3 reads CASKSTEAFF. CDR3 DNA sequence: TGTGCCAGCAAAAGCACTGAAGCTTTCTTT.